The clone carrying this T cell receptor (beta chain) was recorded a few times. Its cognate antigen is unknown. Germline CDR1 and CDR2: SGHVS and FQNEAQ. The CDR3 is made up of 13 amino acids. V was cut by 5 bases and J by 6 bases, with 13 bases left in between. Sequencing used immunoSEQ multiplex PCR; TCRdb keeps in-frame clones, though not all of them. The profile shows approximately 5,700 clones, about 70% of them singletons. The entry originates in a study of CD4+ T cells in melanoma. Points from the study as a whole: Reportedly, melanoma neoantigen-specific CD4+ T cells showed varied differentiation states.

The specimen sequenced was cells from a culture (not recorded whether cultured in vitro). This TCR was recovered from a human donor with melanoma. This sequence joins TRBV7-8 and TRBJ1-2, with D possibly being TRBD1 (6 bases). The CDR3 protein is CASSATGTHGYTF. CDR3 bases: TGTGCCAGCAGCGCCACCGGGACACATGGCTACACCTTC. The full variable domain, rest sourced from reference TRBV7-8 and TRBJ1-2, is GAGVSQSPRYKVAKRGQDVALRCDPISGHVSLFWYQQALGQGPEFLTYFQNEAQLDKSGLPSDRFFAERPEGSVSTLKIQRTQQEDSAVYLCASSATGTHGYTFGSGTRLTVV.